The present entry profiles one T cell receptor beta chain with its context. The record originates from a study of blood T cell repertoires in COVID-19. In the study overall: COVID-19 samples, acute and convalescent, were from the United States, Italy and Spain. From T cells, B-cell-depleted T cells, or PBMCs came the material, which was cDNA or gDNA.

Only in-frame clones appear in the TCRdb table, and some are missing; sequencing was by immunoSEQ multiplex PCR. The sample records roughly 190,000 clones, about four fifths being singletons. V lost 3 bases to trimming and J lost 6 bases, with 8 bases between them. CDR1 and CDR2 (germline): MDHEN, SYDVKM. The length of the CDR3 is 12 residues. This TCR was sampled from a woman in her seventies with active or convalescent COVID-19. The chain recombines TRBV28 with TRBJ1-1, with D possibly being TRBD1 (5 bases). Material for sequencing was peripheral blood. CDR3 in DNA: TGTGCCAGCAGTTTTAGGGACTCTGAAGCTTTCTTT. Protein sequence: CASSFRDSEAFF.